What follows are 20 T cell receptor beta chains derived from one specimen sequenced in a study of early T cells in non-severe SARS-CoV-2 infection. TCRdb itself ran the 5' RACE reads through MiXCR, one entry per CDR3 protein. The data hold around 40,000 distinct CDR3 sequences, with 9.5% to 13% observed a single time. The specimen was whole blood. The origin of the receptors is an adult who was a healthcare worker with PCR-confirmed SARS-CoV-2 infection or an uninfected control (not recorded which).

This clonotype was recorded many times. The CDR3 spells CASSLALAGGLDEQFF. The CDR3 nucleotides are TGTGCCAGCAGCTTGGCCTTAGCGGGGGGGCTAGATGAGCAGTTCTTC. The chain combines TRBV5-6 with TRBJ2-1; 11 bases fit TRBD2. V shed 0 bases, J shed 8 bases, and the junction held 7 bases outside the gene matches. Germline V CDR1 and CDR2: SGHDT, YYEEEE. This CDR3 is built from 16 residues.

CDR3: CASSLARAGETQYF. The CDR3 DNA is TGTGCCAGCAGTTTAGCCAGGGCCGGAGAGACCCAGTACTTC. This chain uses TRBV27 with TRBJ2-5; maybe TRBD1 (5 bases). V was clipped by 2 bases and J by 4 bases, with 11 bases between them. The germline V gene encodes CDR1 MNHEY and CDR2 SMNVEV (reference sequence). The CDR3 consists of 14 residues.

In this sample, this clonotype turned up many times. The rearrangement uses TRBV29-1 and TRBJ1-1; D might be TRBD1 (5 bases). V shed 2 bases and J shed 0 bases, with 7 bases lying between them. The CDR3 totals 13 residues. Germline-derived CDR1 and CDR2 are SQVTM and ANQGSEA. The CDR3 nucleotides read TGCAGCGTTGAACTGGGGGTGAACACTGAAGCTTTCTTT. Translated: CSVELGVNTEAFF.

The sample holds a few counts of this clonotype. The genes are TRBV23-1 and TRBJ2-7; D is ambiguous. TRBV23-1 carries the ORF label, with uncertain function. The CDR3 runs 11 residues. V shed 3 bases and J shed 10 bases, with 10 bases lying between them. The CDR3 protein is CASSQGTSQYF. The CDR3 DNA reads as TGCGCCAGCAGTCAGGGCACGAGCCAGTACTTC.

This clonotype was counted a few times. CDR3 DNA: TGTGCCAGCAGTTTCGGCACGGTGGGAGAGTGGGAAGCTTTCTTT. Translating it yields CASSFGTVGEWEAFF. V is TRBV27 and J is TRBJ1-1, with D uncertain. Per germline, CDR1 MNHEY and CDR2 SMNVEV (reference sequence). V was cut by 3 bases and J by 8 bases, with 19 bases left in between. CDR3 length: 15 amino acids.

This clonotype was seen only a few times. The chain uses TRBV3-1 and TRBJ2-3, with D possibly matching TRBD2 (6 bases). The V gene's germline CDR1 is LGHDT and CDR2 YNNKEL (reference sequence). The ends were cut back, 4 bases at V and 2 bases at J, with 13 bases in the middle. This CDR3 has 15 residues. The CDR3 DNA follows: TGTGCCAGCAGCCCTTTTTGGGGGGACACAGATACGCAGTATTTT. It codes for CASSPFWGDTDTQYF.

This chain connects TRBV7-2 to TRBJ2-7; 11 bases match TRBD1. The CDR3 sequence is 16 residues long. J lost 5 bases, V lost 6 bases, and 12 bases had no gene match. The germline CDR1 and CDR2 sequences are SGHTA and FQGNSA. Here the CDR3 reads CASRPRTGGAYDEQYF. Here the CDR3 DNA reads TGTGCCAGCAGACCAAGGACAGGGGGCGCATATGACGAGCAGTACTTC.

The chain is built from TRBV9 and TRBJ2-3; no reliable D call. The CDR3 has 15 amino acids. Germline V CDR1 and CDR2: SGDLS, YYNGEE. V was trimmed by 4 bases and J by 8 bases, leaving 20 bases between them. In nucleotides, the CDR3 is TGTGCCAGCAGCCTTACCGGTCCCGCCTCGGGTACGCAGTATTTT. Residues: CASSLTGPASGTQYF.

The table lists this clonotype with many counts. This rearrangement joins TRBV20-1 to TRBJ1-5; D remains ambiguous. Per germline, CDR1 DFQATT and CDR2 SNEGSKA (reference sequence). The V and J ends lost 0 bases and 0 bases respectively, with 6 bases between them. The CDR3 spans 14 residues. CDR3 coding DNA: TGCAGTGCTAGAGATACCAATAGCAATCAGCCCCAGCATTTT. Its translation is CSARDTNSNQPQHF.

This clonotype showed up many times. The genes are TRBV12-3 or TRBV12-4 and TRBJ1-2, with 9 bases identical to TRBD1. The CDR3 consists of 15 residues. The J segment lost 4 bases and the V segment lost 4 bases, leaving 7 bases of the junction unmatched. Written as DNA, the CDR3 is TGTGCCAGCAGTTCCCGACAGGGGGGAAGCTATGGCTACACCTTC. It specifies CASSSRQGGSYGYTF.

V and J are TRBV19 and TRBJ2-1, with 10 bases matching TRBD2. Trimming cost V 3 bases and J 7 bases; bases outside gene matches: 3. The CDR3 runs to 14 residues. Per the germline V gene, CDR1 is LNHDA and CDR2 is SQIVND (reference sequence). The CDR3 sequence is CASSIRTSGNEQFF. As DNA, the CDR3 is TGTGCCAGTAGTATCAGGACTAGCGGAAATGAGCAGTTCTTC.

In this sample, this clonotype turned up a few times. In DNA, the CDR3 is TGTGCCTGGAGTCTCGAGAGAGGGGGTATTGGCTACACCTTC. Translated: CAWSLERGGIGYTF. The chain links TRBV30 to TRBJ1-2, with D perhaps TRBD1 (6 bases). Trimming removed 2 bases from V and 7 bases from J, with 17 bases in between. Germline CDR1 reads GTSNPN; CDR2 reads SVGIG (reference sequence). The CDR3 sequence is 14 residues long.

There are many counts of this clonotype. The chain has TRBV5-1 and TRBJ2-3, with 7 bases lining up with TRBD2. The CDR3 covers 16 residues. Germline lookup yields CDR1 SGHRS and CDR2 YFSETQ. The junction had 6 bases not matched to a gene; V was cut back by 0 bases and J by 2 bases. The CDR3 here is CASSLGGLADTDTQYF. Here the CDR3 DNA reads TGCGCCAGCAGCTTGGGAGGGCTAGCGGACACAGATACGCAGTATTTT.

CDR3 DNA: TGTGCCAGCAGTTCGGGACAGATTCCCCTTTTGGGCTATGGCTACACCTTC. Amino acids: CASSSGQIPLLGYGYTF. The V and J genes are TRBV6-5 and TRBJ1-2; 7 bases are a match to TRBD1. The CDR3 extends over 17 amino acids. Germline loops: CDR1 MNHEY, CDR2 SVGAGI. J lost 4 bases, V lost 4 bases, and 15 bases had no gene match.

This CDR3 reads CSARGDNNEKLFF. The CDR3 bases are TGCAGTGCTAGAGGAGACAATAATGAAAAACTGTTTTTT. The J gene is TRBJ1-4, the V gene TRBV20-1; D is unclear. CDR1 is DFQATT, CDR2 SNEGSKA, per germline (reference sequence). V lost 1 base, J lost 4 bases, and 7 bases lay in between. This CDR3 has 13 residues.

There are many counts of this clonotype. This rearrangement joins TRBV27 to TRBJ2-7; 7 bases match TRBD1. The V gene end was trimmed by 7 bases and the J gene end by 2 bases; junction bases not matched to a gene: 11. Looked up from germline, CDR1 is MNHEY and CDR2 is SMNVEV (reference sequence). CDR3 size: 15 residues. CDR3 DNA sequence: TGTGCCAGCACCCCCTCCGGGACAGAGGCCTACGAGCAGTACTTC. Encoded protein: CASTPSGTEAYEQYF.

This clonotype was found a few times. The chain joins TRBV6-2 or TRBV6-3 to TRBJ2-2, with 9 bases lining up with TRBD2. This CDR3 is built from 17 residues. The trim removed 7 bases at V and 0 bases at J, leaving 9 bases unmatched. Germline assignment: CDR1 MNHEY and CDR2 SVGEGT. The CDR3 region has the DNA TGTGCCAGCATGGCGCGGGGGGGCCGGTCGAACACCGGGGAGCTGTTTTTT. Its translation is CASMARGGRSNTGELFF.

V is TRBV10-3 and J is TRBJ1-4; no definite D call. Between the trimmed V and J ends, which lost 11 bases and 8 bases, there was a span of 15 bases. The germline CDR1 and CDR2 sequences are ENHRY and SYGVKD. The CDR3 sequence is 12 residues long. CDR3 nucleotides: TGTGCCGTGCGGGGTAACGGGGAAAAACTGTTTTTT. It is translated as CAVRGNGEKLFF.

In nucleotides, the CDR3 is TGTGCCAGCTCACCACGGGTAGACATGAACACTGAAGCTTTCTTT. This translates into CASSPRVDMNTEAFF. The chain carries TRBV18 and TRBJ1-1; D not resolved. Trimming removed 1 base at V and 0 bases at J, with 9 bases between. Looked up from germline, CDR1 is KGHSH and CDR2 is LQKENI. The CDR3 runs to 15 residues.

CDR3 DNA sequence: TGTGCCAGCAGTGACTACCCGGCCGGGGAGCTGTTTTTT. This gives the protein CASSDYPAGELFF. The chain combines TRBV6-4 with TRBJ2-2; D unresolved. Germline V CDR1 and CDR2: MRHNA, SNTAGT. The V end was cut by 1 base, the J end by 6 bases, with 6 bases between. This CDR3 has 13 amino acids.